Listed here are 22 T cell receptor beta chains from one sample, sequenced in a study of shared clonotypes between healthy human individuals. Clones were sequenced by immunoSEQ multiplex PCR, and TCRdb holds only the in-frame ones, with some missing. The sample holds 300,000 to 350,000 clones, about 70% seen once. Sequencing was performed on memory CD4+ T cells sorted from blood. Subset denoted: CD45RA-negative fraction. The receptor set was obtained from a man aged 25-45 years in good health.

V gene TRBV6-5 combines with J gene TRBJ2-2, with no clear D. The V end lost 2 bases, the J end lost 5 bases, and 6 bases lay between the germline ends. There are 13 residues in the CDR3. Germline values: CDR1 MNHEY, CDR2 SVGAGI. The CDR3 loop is CASSYGRTGELFF. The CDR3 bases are TGTGCCAGCAGTTACGGCAGGACCGGGGAGCTGTTTTTT.

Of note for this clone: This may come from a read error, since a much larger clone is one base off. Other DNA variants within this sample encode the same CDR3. The chain's CDR3 is CASRKIPNSYEQYF. In nucleotides, the CDR3 is TGTGCCAGCCGCAAGATTCCAAACTCCTACGAGCAGTACTTT. This chain links TRBV11-2 with TRBJ2-7; D gene uncertain. The CDR3 length is 14 residues. Germline values: CDR1 SGHAT, CDR2 FQNNGV.

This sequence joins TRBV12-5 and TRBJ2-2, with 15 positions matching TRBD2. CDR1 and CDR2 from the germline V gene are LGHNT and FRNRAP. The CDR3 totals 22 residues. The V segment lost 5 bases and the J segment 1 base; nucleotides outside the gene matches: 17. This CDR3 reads CASGLAPLPGLAGGLNTGELFF. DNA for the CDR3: TGTGCTAGTGGTCTAGCTCCACTACCGGGACTAGCGGGAGGACTGAACACCGGGGAGCTGTTTTTT.

The chain's CDR3 is CASSSSGNTDTQYF. The CDR3 bases are TGCGCCAGCAGCTCGAGCGGAAACACAGATACGCAGTATTTT. The V and J genes are TRBV5-1 and TRBJ2-3, with a possible D match to TRBD2 (5 bases). The CDR3 loop spans 14 amino acids. V dropped 3 bases and J dropped 2 bases, with 10 bases sitting between them. Germline V gene lookup returns CDR1 SGHRS and CDR2 YFSETQ.

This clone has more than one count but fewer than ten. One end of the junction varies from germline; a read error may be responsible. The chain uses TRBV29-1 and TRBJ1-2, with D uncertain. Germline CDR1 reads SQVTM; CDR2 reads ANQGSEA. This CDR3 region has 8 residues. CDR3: CSVDAHFF. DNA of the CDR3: TGCAGCGTTGATGCCCATTTCTTC. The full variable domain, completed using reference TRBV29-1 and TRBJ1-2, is SAVISQKPSRDICQRGTSLTIQCQVDSQVTMMFWYRQQPGQSLTLIATANQGSEATYESGFVIDKFPISRPNLTFSTLTVSNMSPEDSSIYLCSVDAHFFGSGTRLTVV.

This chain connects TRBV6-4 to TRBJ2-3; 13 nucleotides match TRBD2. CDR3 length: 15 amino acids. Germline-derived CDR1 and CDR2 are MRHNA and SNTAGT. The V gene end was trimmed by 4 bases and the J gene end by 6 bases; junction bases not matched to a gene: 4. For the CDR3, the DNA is TGTGCCAGCAGTGGACTAGCGGGGGGACCGGATACGCAGTATTTT. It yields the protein CASSGLAGGPDTQYF.

Here the CDR3 DNA reads TGTGCCAGCAGTTTCCGAACGGGGAAACAAGAGACCCAGTACTTC. Its translation is CASSFRTGKQETQYF. V and J are TRBV28 and TRBJ2-5, with D possibly matching TRBD2 (5 bases). V dropped 3 bases and J dropped 2 bases, with 13 bases sitting between them. Per the germline V gene, CDR1 is MDHEN and CDR2 is SYDVKM. CDR3 length: 15 residues.

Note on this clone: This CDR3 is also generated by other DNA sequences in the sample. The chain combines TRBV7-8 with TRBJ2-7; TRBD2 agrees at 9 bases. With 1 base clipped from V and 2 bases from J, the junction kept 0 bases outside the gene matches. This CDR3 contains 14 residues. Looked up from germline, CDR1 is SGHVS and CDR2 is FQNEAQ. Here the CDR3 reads CASSLVAGAYEQYF. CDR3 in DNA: TGTGCCAGCAGCTTAGTAGCGGGAGCCTACGAGCAGTACTTC.

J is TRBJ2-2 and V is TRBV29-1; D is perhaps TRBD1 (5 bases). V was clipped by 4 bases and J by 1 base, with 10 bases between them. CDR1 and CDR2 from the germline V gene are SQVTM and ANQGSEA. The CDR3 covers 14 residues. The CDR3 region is CSVVWTLNTGELFF. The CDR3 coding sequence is TGCAGCGTTGTATGGACACTGAACACCGGGGAGCTGTTTTTT.

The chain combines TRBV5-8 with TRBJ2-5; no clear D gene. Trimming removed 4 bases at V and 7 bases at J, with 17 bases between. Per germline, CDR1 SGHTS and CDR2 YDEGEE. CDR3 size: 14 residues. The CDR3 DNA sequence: TGTGCCAGCAGCCCCGGTGGGCAGGCGTGGACCCAGTACTTC. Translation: CASSPGGQAWTQYF.

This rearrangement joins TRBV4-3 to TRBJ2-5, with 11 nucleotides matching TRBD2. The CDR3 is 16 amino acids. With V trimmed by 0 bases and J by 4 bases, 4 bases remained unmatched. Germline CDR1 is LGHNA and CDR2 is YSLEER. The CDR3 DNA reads TGCGCCAGCAGCCAAGAAGTAGCGGGAGGGGTAGAGACCCAGTACTTC. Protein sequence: CASSQEVAGGVETQYF.

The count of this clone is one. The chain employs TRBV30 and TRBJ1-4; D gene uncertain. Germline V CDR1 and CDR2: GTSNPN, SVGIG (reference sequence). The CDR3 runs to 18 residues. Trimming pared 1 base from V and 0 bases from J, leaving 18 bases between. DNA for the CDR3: TGTGCCTGGAGTGCCCCCGGGCCACTCCTCGCAACTAATGAAAAACTGTTTTTT. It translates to CAWSAPGPLLATNEKLFF.

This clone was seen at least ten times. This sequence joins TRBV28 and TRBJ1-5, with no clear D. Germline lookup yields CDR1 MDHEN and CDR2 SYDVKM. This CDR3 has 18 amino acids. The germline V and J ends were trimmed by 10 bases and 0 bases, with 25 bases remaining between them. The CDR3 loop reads CAIRPRTNNRASNQPQHF. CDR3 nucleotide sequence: TGTGCCATCCGTCCCCGAACCAATAACCGTGCTAGCAATCAGCCCCAGCATTTT.

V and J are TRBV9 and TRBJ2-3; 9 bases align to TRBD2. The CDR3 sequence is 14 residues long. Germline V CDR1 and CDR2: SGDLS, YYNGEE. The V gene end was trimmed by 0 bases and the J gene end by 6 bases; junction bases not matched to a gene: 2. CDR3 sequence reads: CASSVVAGADTQYF. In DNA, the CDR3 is TGTGCCAGCAGCGTAGTAGCGGGAGCCGATACGCAGTATTTT.

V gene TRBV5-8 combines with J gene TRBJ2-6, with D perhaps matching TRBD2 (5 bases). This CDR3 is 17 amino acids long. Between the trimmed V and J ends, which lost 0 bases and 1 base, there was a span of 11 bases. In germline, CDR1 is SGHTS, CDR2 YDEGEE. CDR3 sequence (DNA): TGTGCCAGCAGCTTGGGCCGCGGCGGGTCTGGGGCCAACGTCCTGACTTTC. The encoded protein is CASSLGRGGSGANVLTF. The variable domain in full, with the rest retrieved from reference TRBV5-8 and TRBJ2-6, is EAGVTQSPTHLIKTRGQQATLRCSPISGHTSVYWYQQALGLGLQFLLWYDEGEERNRGNFPPRFSGRQFPNYSSELNVNALELEDSALYLCASSLGRGGSGANVLTFGAGSRLTVL.

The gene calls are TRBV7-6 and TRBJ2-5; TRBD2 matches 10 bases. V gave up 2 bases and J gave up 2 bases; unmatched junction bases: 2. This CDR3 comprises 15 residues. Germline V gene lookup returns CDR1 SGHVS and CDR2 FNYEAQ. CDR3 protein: CASSLLAGAQETQYF. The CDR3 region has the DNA TGTGCCAGCAGCTTACTAGCGGGAGCTCAAGAGACCCAGTACTTC.

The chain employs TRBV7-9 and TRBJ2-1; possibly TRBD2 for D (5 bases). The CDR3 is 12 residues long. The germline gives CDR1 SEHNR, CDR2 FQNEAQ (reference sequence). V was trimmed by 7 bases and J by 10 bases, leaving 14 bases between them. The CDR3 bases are TGTGCCAGCACCCCCTTCTCGGGGGAGCAGTTCTTC. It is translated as CASTPFSGEQFF.

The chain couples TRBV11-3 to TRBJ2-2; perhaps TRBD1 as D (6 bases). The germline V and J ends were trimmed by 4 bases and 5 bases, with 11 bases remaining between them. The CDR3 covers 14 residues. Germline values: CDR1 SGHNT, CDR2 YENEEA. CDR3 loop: CASSWGQGTGELFF. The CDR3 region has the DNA TGTGCCAGCAGCTGGGGCCAGGGGACCGGGGAGCTGTTTTTT.

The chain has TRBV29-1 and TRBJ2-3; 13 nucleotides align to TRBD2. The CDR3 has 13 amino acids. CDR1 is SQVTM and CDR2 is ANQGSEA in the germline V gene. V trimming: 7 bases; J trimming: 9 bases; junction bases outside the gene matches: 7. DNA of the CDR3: TGCAGCGGGGGACTAGCGGGAACAAGGACGCAGTATTTT. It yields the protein CSGGLAGTRTQYF.

CDR3 in amino acids: CASSPGTSKFF. CDR3 nucleotides: TGCGCCAGCAGCCCCGGGACTAGTAAGTTCTTC. The chain couples TRBV4-1 to TRBJ2-1; 8 nucleotides agree with TRBD2. CDR1 and CDR2 from the germline V gene are MGHRA and YSYEKL. There are 11 residues in the CDR3. V lost 4 bases to trimming and J lost 14 bases; unmatched junction nucleotides: 4.

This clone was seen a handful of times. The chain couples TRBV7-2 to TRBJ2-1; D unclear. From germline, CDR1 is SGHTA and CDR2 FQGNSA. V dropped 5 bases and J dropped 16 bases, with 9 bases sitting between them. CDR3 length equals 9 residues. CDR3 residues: CASSQVPFF. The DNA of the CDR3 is TGTGCCAGCAGCCAAGTTCCCTTCTTC.

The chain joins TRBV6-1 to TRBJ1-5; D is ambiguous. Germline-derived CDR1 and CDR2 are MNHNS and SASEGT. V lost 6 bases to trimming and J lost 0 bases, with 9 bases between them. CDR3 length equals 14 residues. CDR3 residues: CASSAAFSNQPQHF. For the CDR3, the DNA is TGTGCCAGCAGCGCAGCCTTTAGCAATCAGCCCCAGCATTTT.